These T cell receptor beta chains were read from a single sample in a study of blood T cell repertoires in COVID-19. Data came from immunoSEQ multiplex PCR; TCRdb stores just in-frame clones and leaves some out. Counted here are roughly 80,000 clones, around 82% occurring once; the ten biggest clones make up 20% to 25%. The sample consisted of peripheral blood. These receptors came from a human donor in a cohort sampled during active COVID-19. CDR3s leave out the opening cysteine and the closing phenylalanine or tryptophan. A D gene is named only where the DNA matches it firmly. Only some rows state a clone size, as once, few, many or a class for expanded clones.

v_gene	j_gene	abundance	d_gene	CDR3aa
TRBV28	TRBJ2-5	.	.	ASSSDSPPRETQY
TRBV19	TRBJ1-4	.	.	ASSDGTLNEKLF
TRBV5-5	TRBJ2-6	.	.	ASSLWPSGANVLT
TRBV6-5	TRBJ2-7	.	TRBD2	ASTSPRGGYEQY
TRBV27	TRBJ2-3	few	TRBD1	AIATGRADTQY
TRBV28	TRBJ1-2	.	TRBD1	ASSTTGVYGYT
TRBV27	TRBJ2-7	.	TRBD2	ASSRGDYYEQY
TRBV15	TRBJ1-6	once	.	ATSRDGQGGSPLH
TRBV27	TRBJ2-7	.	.	ASSFWGRGYEQY
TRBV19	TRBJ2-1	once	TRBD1	ASQQFSTGGTYNEQF
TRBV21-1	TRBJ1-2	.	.	ASSNLFLLRDYGYT
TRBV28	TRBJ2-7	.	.	ASSPRHLYEQY
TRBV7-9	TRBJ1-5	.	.	ASSRGGVNQPQH
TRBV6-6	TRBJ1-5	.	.	ASSPLTDSNQPQH
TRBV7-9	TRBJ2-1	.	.	ASTFSRTVNNEQF
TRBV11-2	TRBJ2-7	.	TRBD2	ASSLTGTSPYEQY
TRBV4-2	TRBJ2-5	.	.	ASGLGRETQY